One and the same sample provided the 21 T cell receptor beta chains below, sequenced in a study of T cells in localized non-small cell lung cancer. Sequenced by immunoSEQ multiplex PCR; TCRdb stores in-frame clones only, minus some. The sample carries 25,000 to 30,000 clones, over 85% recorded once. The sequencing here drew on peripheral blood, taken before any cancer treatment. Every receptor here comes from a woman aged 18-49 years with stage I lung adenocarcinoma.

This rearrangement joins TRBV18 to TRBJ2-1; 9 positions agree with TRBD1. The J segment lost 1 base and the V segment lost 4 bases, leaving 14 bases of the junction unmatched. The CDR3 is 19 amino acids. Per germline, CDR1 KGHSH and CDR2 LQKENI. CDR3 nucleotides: TGTGCCAGCTCACGAAAACCGGGACAGGGATTGAGATCCTACAATGAGCAGTTCTTC. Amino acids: CASSRKPGQGLRSYNEQFF.

The CDR3 loop is CASSLAVAAGVISEAFF. Here the CDR3 DNA reads TGTGCCAGCAGCTTAGCGGTTGCGGCGGGGGTGATTAGTGAAGCTTTCTTT. The chain couples TRBV7-2 to TRBJ1-1; TRBD1 might be the D (5 bases). This CDR3 is 17 amino acids long. V was clipped by 0 bases and J by 7 bases, with 21 bases between them. Germline V gives CDR1 SGHTA, CDR2 FQGNSA. Full variable domain (outside the CDR3, taken from reference TRBV7-2 and TRBJ1-1): GAGVSQSPSNKVTEKGKDVELRCDPISGHTALYWYRQSLGQGLEFLIYFQGNSAPDKSGLPSDRFSAERTGGSVSTLTIQRTQQEDSAVYLCASSLAVAAGVISEAFFGQGTRLTVV.

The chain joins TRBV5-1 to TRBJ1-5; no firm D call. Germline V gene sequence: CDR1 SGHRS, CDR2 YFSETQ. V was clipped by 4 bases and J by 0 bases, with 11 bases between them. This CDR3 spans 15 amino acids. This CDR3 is CASSRTDPSNQPQHF. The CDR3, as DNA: TGCGCCAGCAGCCGGACGGACCCTAGCAATCAGCCCCAGCATTTT.

CDR3 nucleotides: TGTGCCTGGAGTGTAGGGGCCCTAGCGGGAGGGAATGAGCAGTTCTTC. Translated: CAWSVGALAGGNEQFF. The chain links TRBV30 to TRBJ2-1; 12 nucleotides line up with TRBD2. This CDR3 region has 16 residues. J lost 7 bases, V lost 0 bases, and 7 bases had no gene match. Germline-derived CDR1 and CDR2 are GTSNPN and SVGIG (reference sequence).

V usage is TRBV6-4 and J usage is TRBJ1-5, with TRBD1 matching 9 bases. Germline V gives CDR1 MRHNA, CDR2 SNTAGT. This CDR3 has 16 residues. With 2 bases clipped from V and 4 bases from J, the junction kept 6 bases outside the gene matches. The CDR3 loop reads CASSDPGTGRNQPQHF. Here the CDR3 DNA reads TGTGCCAGCAGTGACCCCGGGACAGGGAGGAATCAGCCCCAGCATTTT.

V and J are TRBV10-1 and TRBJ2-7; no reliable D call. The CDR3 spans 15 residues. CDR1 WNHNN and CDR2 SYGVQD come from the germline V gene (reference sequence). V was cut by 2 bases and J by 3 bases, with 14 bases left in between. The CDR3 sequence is CASSEESGRDYEQYF. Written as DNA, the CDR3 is TGCGCCAGCAGTGAGGAGTCGGGCAGAGACTACGAGCAGTACTTC.

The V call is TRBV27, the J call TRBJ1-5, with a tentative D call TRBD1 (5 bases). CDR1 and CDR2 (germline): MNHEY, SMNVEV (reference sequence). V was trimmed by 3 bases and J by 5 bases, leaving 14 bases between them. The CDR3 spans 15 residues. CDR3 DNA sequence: TGTGCCAGCAGTTTGGCCGGGGGAAGAGATCAGCCCCAGCATTTT. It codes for CASSLAGGRDQPQHF.

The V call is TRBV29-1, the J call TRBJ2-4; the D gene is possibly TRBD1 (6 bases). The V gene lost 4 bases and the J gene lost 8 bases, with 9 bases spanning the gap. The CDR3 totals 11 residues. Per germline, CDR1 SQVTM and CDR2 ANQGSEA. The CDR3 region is CSVGSGDIQYF. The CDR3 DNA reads TGCAGCGTTGGCTCAGGGGACATTCAGTACTTC.

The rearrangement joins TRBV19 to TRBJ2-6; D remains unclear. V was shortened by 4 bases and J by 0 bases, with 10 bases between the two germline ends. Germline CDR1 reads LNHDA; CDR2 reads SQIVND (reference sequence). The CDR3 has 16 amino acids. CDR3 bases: TGTGCCAGTAGTAACAGAAAACTCTCTGGGGCCAACGTCCTGACTTTC. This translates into CASSNRKLSGANVLTF.

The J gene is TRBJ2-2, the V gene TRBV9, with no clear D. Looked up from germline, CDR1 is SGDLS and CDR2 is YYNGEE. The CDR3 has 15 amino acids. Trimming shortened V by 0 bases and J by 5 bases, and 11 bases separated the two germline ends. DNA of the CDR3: TGTGCCAGCAGCGTAGATGGTAGTTCTACCGGGGAGCTGTTTTTT. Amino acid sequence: CASSVDGSSTGELFF.

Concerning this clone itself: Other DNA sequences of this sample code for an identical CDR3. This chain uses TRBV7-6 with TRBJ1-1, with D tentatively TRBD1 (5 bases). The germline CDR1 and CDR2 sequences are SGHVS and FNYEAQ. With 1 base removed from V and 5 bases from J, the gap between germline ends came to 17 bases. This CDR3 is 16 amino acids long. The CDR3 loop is CASSLGGRGTGTEAFF. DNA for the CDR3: TGTGCCAGCAGCTTAGGAGGCAGAGGGACGGGGACTGAAGCTTTCTTT.

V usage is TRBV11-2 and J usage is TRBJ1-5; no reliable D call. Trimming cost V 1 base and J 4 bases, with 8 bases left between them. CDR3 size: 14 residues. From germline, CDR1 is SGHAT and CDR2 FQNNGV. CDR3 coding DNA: TGTGCCAGCAGCTTAGCAGGAGCAAATCAGCCCCAGCATTTT. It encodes CASSLAGANQPQHF.

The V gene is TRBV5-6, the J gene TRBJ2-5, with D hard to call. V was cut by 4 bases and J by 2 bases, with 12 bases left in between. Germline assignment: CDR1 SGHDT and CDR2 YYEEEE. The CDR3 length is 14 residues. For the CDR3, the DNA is TGTGCCAGCAGCCTTCCGTTGGTGCAAGAGACCCAGTACTTC. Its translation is CASSLPLVQETQYF.

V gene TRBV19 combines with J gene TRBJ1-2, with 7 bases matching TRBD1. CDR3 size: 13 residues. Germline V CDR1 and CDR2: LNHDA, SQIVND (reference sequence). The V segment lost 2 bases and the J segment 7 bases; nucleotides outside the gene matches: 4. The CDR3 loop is CASSIQGVSGYTF. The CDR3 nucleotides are TGTGCCAGTAGTATACAGGGGGTCTCTGGCTACACCTTC. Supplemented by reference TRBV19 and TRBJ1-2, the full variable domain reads DGGITQSPKYLFRKEGQNVTLSCEQNLNHDAMYWYRQDPGQGLRLIYYSQIVNDFQKGDIAEGYSVSREKKESFPLTVTSAQKNPTAFYLCASSIQGVSGYTFGSGTRLTVV.

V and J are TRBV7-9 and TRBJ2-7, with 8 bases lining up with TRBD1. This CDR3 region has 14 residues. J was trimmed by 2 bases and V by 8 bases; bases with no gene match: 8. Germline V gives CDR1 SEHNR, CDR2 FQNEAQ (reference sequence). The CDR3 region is CASLSTGEAYEQYF. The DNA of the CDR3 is TGTGCCAGCCTATCGACAGGGGAAGCCTACGAGCAGTACTTC. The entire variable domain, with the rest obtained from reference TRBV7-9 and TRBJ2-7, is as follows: DTGVSQNPRHKITKRGQNVTFRCDPISEHNRLYWYRQTLGQGPEFLTYFQNEAQLEKSRLLSDRFSAERPKGSFSTLEIQRTEQGDSAMYLCASLSTGEAYEQYFGPGTRLTVT.

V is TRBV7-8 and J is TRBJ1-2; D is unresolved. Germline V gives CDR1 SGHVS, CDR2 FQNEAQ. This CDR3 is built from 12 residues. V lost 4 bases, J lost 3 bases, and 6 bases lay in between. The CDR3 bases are TGTGCCAGCAGCTCGGGAGACTATGGCTACACCTTC. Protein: CASSSGDYGYTF.

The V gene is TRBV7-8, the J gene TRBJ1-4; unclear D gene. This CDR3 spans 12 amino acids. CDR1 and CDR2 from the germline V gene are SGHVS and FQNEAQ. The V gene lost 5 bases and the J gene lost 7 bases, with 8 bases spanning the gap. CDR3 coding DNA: TGTGCCAGCAGCACGGCGGGTGAAAAACTGTTTTTT. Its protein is CASSTAGEKLFF.

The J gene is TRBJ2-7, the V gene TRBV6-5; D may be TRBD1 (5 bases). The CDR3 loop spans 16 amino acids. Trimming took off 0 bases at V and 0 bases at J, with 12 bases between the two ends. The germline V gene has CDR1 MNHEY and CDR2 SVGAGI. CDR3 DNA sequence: TGTGCCAGCAGTTACTCGTTAGGGGAAGGCTCCTACGAGCAGTACTTC. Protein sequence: CASSYSLGEGSYEQYF.

CDR3 loop: CASSEQVSGNTIYF. CDR3 DNA sequence: TGTGCCAGCAGTGAACAGGTCTCTGGAAACACCATATATTTT. This rearrangement joins TRBV6-1 to TRBJ1-3; no firm D call. Trimming took 2 bases from V and 0 from J, leaving 5 bases between them. There are 14 residues in the CDR3. Germline V gene lookup returns CDR1 MNHNS and CDR2 SASEGT.

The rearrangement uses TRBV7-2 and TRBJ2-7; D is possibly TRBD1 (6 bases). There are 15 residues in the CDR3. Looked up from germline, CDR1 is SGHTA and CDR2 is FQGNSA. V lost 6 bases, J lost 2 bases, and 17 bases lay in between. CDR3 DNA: TGTGCCAGCAGTCCCGGGACACACCACACCTACGAGCAGTACTTC. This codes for CASSPGTHHTYEQYF.

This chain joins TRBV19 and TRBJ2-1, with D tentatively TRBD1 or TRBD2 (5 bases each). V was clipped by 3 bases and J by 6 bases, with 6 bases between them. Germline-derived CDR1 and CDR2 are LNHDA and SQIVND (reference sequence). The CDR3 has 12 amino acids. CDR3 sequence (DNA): TGTGCCAGTAGTATGGGGGTCAATGAGCAGTTCTTC. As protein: CASSMGVNEQFF.